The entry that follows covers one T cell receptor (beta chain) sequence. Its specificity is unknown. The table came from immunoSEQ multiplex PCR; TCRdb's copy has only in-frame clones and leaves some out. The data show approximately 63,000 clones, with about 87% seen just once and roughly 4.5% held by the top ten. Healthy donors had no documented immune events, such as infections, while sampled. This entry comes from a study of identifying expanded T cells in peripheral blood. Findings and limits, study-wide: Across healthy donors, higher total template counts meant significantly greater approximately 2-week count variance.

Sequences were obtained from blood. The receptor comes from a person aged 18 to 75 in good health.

The CDR3 region is CASSISGGGTINTGELFF. The DNA of the CDR3 is TGTGCCAGTAGTATCAGCGGCGGGGGCACCATTAACACCGGGGAGCTGTTTTTT. V usage is TRBV19 and J usage is TRBJ2-2, with D possibly TRBD2 on 7 matching bases. Trimming pared 3 bases from V and 2 bases from J, leaving 19 bases between. Germline CDR1 reads LNHDA; CDR2 reads SQIVND (reference sequence). This CDR3 has 18 residues.